These 23 T cell receptor beta chains were sequenced from one sample in a study of T-cell reconstitution after alpha-beta-depleted transplantation in children. Preparing the TCRbeta library involved the use of unique molecular identifiers. TCRdb itself ran the PCR reads through MiXCR, one entry per CDR3 protein. The sample has 750,000 to 950,000 distinct CDR3 sequences; around 15% are singletons. The sample was PBMCs, mostly from graft donor cells, taken 360 days after TCRalphabeta/CD19-depleted stem cell transplant. The receptors shown here come from a male patient aged 10 to 17 who had a stem cell transplant for acute lymphoblastic leukemia, so the T cells may come from the graft donor.

This clonotype was seen more than once but under ten times. This chain joins TRBV6-2 or TRBV6-3 and TRBJ2-1; maybe TRBD1 (7 bases). The CDR3 spans 14 residues. V lost 10 bases to trimming and J lost 7 bases, with 20 bases between them. Germline-derived CDR1 and CDR2 are MNHEY and SVGEGT. CDR3 region: CAINAGGNTNEQFF. The CDR3, as DNA: TGTGCCATCAACGCAGGGGGGAACACAAATGAGCAGTTCTTC.

At least ten counts were recorded for this clonotype. The rearrangement uses TRBV29-1 and TRBJ2-3; no reliable D call. Germline V gene lookup returns CDR1 SQVTM and CDR2 ANQGSEA. This CDR3 comprises 16 residues. The V and J ends lost 3 bases and 0 bases respectively, with 16 bases between them. This chain's CDR3 is CSVDPPRGPSTDTQYF. For the CDR3, the DNA is TGCAGCGTTGATCCTCCGCGAGGCCCGAGCACAGATACGCAGTATTTT.

The V call is TRBV15, the J call TRBJ2-2, with no clear D. The germline V gene encodes CDR1 LNHNV and CDR2 YYDKDF (reference sequence). Trimming pared 3 bases from V and 8 bases from J, leaving 7 bases between. CDR3 length equals 12 residues. The CDR3 region is CATSSFHGELFF. For the CDR3, the DNA is TGTGCCACCAGCAGCTTCCATGGGGAGCTGTTTTTT.

This sequence joins TRBV21-1 and TRBJ1-5; the DNA was not compared with TRBD1, the D call given in the table. TRBV21-1 is classified as a pseudogene. The CDR3 runs to 14 residues. In DNA, the CDR3 is TGTGCCAGCAGACGACAGGACCCCAATCAGCCCCAGCATTTT. Encoded protein: CASRRQDPNQPQHF.

This clonotype was counted only a few times. The chain couples TRBV20-1 to TRBJ2-7, with D uncertain. Trimming took off 5 bases at V and 0 bases at J, with 14 bases between the two ends. Germline assignment: CDR1 DFQATT and CDR2 SNEGSKA (reference sequence). The CDR3 is made up of 14 amino acids. CDR3 residues: CSALRTASSYEQYF. For the CDR3, the DNA is TGCAGTGCTCTTCGGACGGCTAGCTCCTACGAGCAGTACTTC.

The chain is built from TRBV5-1 and TRBJ1-1; the D is unclear. Germline V gene lookup returns CDR1 SGHRS and CDR2 YFSETQ. This CDR3 comprises 13 residues. V gave up 7 bases and J gave up 1 base, with 11 bases separating them. In nucleotides, the CDR3 is TGCGCCAGCGCATGGATTACGAACACTGAAGCTTTCTTT. Amino acid sequence: CASAWITNTEAFF.

This clonotype has only a few counts. The V and J genes are TRBV5-1 and TRBJ2-5, with 10 bases identical to TRBD2. V trimming: 5 bases; J trimming: 4 bases; junction bases outside the gene matches: 17. Germline lookup yields CDR1 SGHRS and CDR2 YFSETQ. The CDR3 covers 18 residues. This CDR3 reads CASSPTSGLTSSGETQYF. The CDR3 bases are TGCGCCAGCAGTCCGACTAGCGGGCTTACCTCTTCAGGAGAGACCCAGTACTTC.

This clonotype appeared a few times. The chain has TRBV23-1 and TRBJ2-1, with 7 bases that match TRBD2. TRBV23-1 is an open reading frame whose function is uncertain. The J segment lost 0 bases and the V segment lost 0 bases, leaving 2 bases of the junction unmatched. The CDR3 consists of 16 residues. This CDR3 is CASSQSGGSSYNEQFF. The CDR3 region has the DNA TGCGCCAGCAGTCAATCGGGAGGGAGCTCCTACAATGAGCAGTTCTTC.

This clonotype occurred many times. The chain employs TRBV12-3 or TRBV12-4 and TRBJ2-3; TRBD1 aligns across 7 bases. The CDR3 extends over 14 amino acids. V was clipped by 5 bases and J by 10 bases; unmatched bases: 12. CDR3 amino acids: CASSPEGAWVSQYF. CDR3 bases: TGTGCCAGCAGTCCCGAGGGGGCTTGGGTATCGCAGTATTTT.

There are a few counts of this clonotype. The gene calls are TRBV20-1 and TRBJ2-1, with TRBD2 matching over 8 bases. CDR1 and CDR2 from the germline V gene are DFQATT and SNEGSKA (reference sequence). This CDR3 spans 15 amino acids. The J segment lost 4 bases and the V segment lost 3 bases, leaving 8 bases of the junction unmatched. The CDR3 nucleotides read TGCAGTGCTAGTACTAGCGGCGAGATTTACAATGAGCAGTTCTTC. It translates to CSASTSGEIYNEQFF.

This clonotype has a count of ten or more. This rearrangement joins TRBV5-1 to TRBJ2-2; D is unresolved. The CDR3 runs 13 residues. Trimming took 0 bases from V and 8 from J, leaving 8 bases between them. CDR1 and CDR2 (germline): SGHRS, YFSETQ. CDR3 sequence (DNA): TGCGCCAGCAGCTTGGAGGGCGATGGGGAGCTGTTTTTT. Encoded protein: CASSLEGDGELFF. The full variable domain, completed using reference TRBV5-1 and TRBJ2-2, is KAGVTQTPRYLIKTRGQQVTLSCSPISGHRSVSWYQQTPGQGLQFLFEYFSETQRNKGNFPGRFSGRQFSNSRSEMNVSTLELGDSALYLCASSLEGDGELFFGEGSRLTVL.

The rearrangement links TRBV19 to TRBJ2-1; D might be TRBD2 (6 bases). Looked up from germline, CDR1 is LNHDA and CDR2 is SQIVND (reference sequence). Trimming stripped 4 bases from V and 6 bases from J, with 13 bases between. This CDR3 is 14 amino acids long. The CDR3 DNA sequence: TGTGCCAGTAGTAATAGCGGAGGGATCAATGAGCAGTTCTTC. Its translation: CASSNSGGINEQFF.

The CDR3 DNA reads TGCGCCAGCAGCGACGGACAGGGGGACTCCTACGAGCAGTACTTC. It yields the protein CASSDGQGDSYEQYF. This sequence joins TRBV5-1 and TRBJ2-7, with 10 nucleotides matching TRBD1. With 4 bases clipped from V and 0 bases from J, the junction kept 4 bases outside the gene matches. The germline V gene has CDR1 SGHRS and CDR2 YFSETQ. The CDR3 length is 15 residues.

The chain joins TRBV12-3 or TRBV12-4 to TRBJ2-5; TRBD2 matches at 9 bases. Germline trimming cut 8 bases from V and 5 bases from J; bases unmatched to any gene: 15. The CDR3 covers 16 residues. The CDR3 sequence is CASGDFGTSLGETQYF. The CDR3 DNA sequence: TGTGCCAGCGGTGATTTCGGGACTAGCCTTGGGGAGACCCAGTACTTC.

The CDR3 DNA reads as TGCGCCAGCGCAAGCGGACAGGGGAATACGCAGTATTTT. Translation: CASASGQGNTQYF. The V call is TRBV5-1, the J call TRBJ2-3; 9 nucleotides align to TRBD1. Germline V gene sequence: CDR1 SGHRS, CDR2 YFSETQ. V was pared by 7 bases and J by 7 bases, with 7 bases of the junction left unmatched. There are 13 residues in the CDR3.

V usage is TRBV20-1 and J usage is TRBJ2-1, with 11 bases matching TRBD2. The CDR3 spans 15 residues. J gave up 3 bases and V 4 bases, and 5 bases lay outside the gene matches. Germline CDR1 and CDR2: DFQATT and SNEGSKA (reference sequence). CDR3 DNA: TGCAGTGCTAAGACTAGCGGGAAAGGCTACAATGAGCAGTTCTTC. It yields the protein CSAKTSGKGYNEQFF.

In this sample, this clonotype turned up a few times. CDR3 protein: CASSLHANYGYTF. The CDR3 nucleotides read TGTGCCAGCAGTCTCCACGCGAACTATGGCTACACCTTC. The J gene is TRBJ1-2, the V gene TRBV27, with unresolved D. This CDR3 comprises 13 residues. In germline, CDR1 is MNHEY, CDR2 SMNVEV (reference sequence). The V gene lost 5 bases and the J gene lost 2 bases, with 9 bases spanning the gap.

V gene TRBV5-1 combines with J gene TRBJ2-2; 11 bases agree with TRBD2. The CDR3 spans 17 residues. J lost 2 bases, V lost 0 bases, and 3 bases had no gene match. Germline V gene sequence: CDR1 SGHRS, CDR2 YFSETQ. CDR3 nucleotide sequence: TGCGCCAGCAGCTTGGTAGCGGGAGGGGTAAACACCGGGGAGCTGTTTTTT. It encodes CASSLVAGGVNTGELFF.

The rearrangement joins TRBV20-1 to TRBJ1-5, with TRBD1 as a possible D gene (5 bases). The V gene lost 4 bases and the J gene lost 0 bases, with 22 bases spanning the gap. Germline CDR1 reads DFQATT; CDR2 reads SNEGSKA (reference sequence). The CDR3 totals 18 residues. CDR3 bases: TGCAGTGCTAAGGGAGGCATAGGGACCCTATATAGCAATCAGCCCCAGCATTTT. Amino acid sequence: CSAKGGIGTLYSNQPQHF.

CDR3: CASTRRVGSDQETQYF. The CDR3 bases are TGTGCCAGCACCAGGAGGGTCGGGTCTGATCAAGAGACCCAGTACTTC. The chain has TRBV12-3 or TRBV12-4 and TRBJ2-5, with D possibly TRBD2 on 6 matching bases. V was cut by 7 bases and J by 2 bases, with 20 bases left in between. This CDR3 has 16 residues.

This chain links TRBV6-2 or TRBV6-3 with TRBJ1-2, with D uncertain. The CDR3 contains 14 residues. V lost 6 bases and J 6 bases, leaving 17 bases between the germline ends. Germline-derived CDR1 and CDR2 are MNHEY and SVGEGT. The CDR3 coding sequence is TGTGCCAGCAGCTCAGTACGACGGACGGATGGCTACACCTTC. Translating it yields CASSSVRRTDGYTF.

CDR3 protein: CASSIAGLDTQYF. The CDR3 nucleotides read TGTGCCAGTAGTATTGCCGGTCTGGATACGCAGTATTTT. The V and J genes are TRBV19 and TRBJ2-3; D is uncertain. CDR3 length: 13 amino acids. Trimming cost V 3 bases and J 6 bases, with 10 bases left between them. In germline, CDR1 is LNHDA, CDR2 SQIVND (reference sequence).

This clonotype was recorded a few times. The CDR3 nucleotides read TGCGCCAGCAGGTTTTACCCAGGACTAGCGGGAGTGCCCCCAGATACGCAGTATTTT. Amino acids: CASRFYPGLAGVPPDTQYF. V gene TRBV5-1 combines with J gene TRBJ2-3; TRBD2 matches at 13 bases. From germline, CDR1 is SGHRS and CDR2 YFSETQ. V lost 5 bases, J lost 4 bases, and 16 bases stayed unmatched. The CDR3 loop spans 19 amino acids.